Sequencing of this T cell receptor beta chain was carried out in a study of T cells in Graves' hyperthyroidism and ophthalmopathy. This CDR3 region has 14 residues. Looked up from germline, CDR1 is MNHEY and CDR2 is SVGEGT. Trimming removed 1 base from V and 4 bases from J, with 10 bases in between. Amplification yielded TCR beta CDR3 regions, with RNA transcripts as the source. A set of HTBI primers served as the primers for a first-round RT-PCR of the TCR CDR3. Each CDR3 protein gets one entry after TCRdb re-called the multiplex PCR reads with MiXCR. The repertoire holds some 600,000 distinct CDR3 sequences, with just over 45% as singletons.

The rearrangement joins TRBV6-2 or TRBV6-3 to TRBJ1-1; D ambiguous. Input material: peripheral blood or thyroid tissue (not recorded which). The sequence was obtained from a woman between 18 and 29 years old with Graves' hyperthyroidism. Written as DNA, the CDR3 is TGTGCCAGCAGTTACTTTCGATCGATCACTGAAGCTTTCTTT. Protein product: CASSYFRSITEAFF.